This is a list of T cell receptor beta chains from one sample in a study of cytomegalovirus exposure and HLA in healthy donors. TCRdb's table, derived via immunoSEQ multiplex PCR, lists solely in-frame clones and lacks some. The table has about 100,000 clones, more than 60% seen once. The sequencing sample was made of PBMCs. These TCRs come from a female donor in good health and CMV-seropositive. CDR3s include the opening cysteine and the closing phenylalanine or tryptophan. The D gene is left open where the match is weak. Clone sizes are given selectively: once, few, many, or a class where the clone is expanded.

d_call,clone_size,v_call,j_call,cdr3_nt,cdr3_aa
TRBD2,few,TRBV27,TRBJ2-5,TGTGCCAGCAGTTTAAACCGGGGGGGCGCCGAGACCCAGTACTTC,CASSLNRGGAETQYF
.,.,TRBV5-5,TRBJ2-5,TGTGCCAGCAGCTTGCAGGGTGGGCACCAAGAGACCCAGTACTTC,CASSLQGGHQETQYF
TRBD1,.,TRBV7-8,TRBJ2-7,TGTGCCAGCAGCCGTGGACAGGGCCCCTACGAGCAGTACTTC,CASSRGQGPYEQYF
.,.,TRBV14,TRBJ1-2,TGTGCCAGCAGCCTCGACCCCTCGGGTGGCTACACCTTC,CASSLDPSGGYTF
.,.,TRBV18,TRBJ2-2,TGTGCCAGCTCTTCTAGAGGGAAAGGCGGGGAGCTGTTTTTT,CASSSRGKGGELFF
.,.,TRBV29-1,TRBJ1-1,TGCAGCTCCGTAAGGGGTTACACTGAAGCTTTCTTT,CSSVRGYTEAFF
TRBD2,.,TRBV6-6,TRBJ2-7,TGTGCCAGCAGTCCTAGCGGGAGGGCCAATGAGCAGTACTTC,CASSPSGRANEQYF
TRBD2,.,TRBV14,TRBJ2-1,TGTGCCAGCAGCCAAAGCCCTAGCGGGGGAGTCGGGTACAATGAGCAGTTCTTC,CASSQSPSGGVGYNEQFF
TRBD1,.,TRBV6-6,TRBJ1-2,TGTGCCAGCACGATCTCCGGGACAGGGGGGGGCTATGGCTACACCTTC,CASTISGTGGGYGYTF
TRBD1,.,TRBV7-2,TRBJ1-1,TGTGCCAGCAGCCAAAGTGCGACAGGGGTGAACACTGAAGCTTTCTTT,CASSQSATGVNTEAFF
TRBD1,once,TRBV5-1,TRBJ1-5,TGCGCCAGCAGCTTGGGACAGGGTAAGCCCCAGCATTTT,CASSLGQGKPQHF
TRBD1,.,TRBV2,TRBJ1-2,TGTGCCAGCACCAGGACAGGGGTTAACTATGGCTACACCTTC,CASTRTGVNYGYTF